What follows are 15 T cell receptor beta chains derived from one specimen sequenced in a study of T-cell memory formation after mild COVID-19. TCRdb ran MiXCR on the 5' RACE reads and lists one entry per CDR3 protein. The sample includes hundreds of thousands of distinct CDR3 sequences, around 27% of them seen just once. Sequenced sample: PBMCs or a T cell subset sorted from them (not recorded which). The receptor set was obtained from an adult woman who had mild COVID-19 (a few samples of this study predate the infection). Cell type and time point are not known.

The rearrangement uses TRBV18 and TRBJ1-5, with D perhaps matching TRBD1 (5 bases). The V end lost 4 bases, the J end lost 9 bases, and 16 bases lay between the germline ends. Germline V lookup: CDR1 KGHSH, CDR2 LQKENI. This CDR3 comprises 14 residues. The CDR3 loop is CASSLDSSSSPQHF. Written as DNA, the CDR3 is TGTGCCAGCTCACTTGACAGCTCCTCATCGCCCCAGCATTTT.

This clonotype turned up a few times. The V gene is TRBV7-2, the J gene TRBJ2-7, with 8 bases fitting TRBD2. Germline CDR1 is SGHTA and CDR2 is FQGNSA. V lost 3 bases to trimming and J lost 5 bases; unmatched junction nucleotides: 6. This CDR3 has 14 amino acids. DNA of the CDR3: TGTGCCAGCAGCTTGACGGGAGGGAAGAACGAGCAGTACTTC. Translated, it gives CASSLTGGKNEQYF.

This chain joins TRBV12-3 or TRBV12-4 and TRBJ1-2, with 9 bases aligning to TRBD1. Unmatched junction bases numbered 8, after V lost 5 bases and J lost 4 bases. The CDR3 extends over 15 amino acids. The CDR3 DNA follows: TGTGCCAGCAGTCCACGTCGGGGACAGGGCTATGGCTACACCTTC. As protein: CASSPRRGQGYGYTF.

There are a few counts of this clonotype. For the CDR3, the DNA is TGTGCCAGCAGCAGCCCTTTGGAGGGGAGGGGCGAGCAGTACTTC. This translates into CASSSPLEGRGEQYF. J is TRBJ2-7 and V is TRBV7-6; TRBD2 matches 7 bases. This CDR3 has 15 amino acids. CDR1 SGHVS and CDR2 FNYEAQ come from the germline V gene. J gave up 6 bases and V 5 bases, and 13 bases lay outside the gene matches.

The V and J genes are TRBV19 and TRBJ1-6; no reliable D call. The CDR3 is made up of 12 amino acids. Germline V gene data show CDR1 as LNHDA and CDR2 as SQIVND (reference sequence). V lost 3 bases, J lost 7 bases, and 4 bases lay in between. The CDR3 reads CASSMTNSPLHF. CDR3 DNA: TGTGCCAGTAGTATGACGAATTCACCCCTCCACTTT.

The V and J genes are TRBV24-1 and TRBJ2-3; 9 bases agree with TRBD1. Per germline, CDR1 KGHDR and CDR2 SFDVKD. CDR3 length equals 15 residues. With V trimmed by 8 bases and J by 4 bases, 9 bases remained unmatched. CDR3 nucleotide sequence: TGTGCCACCAAGAAGGGACAGGGTCGTCCAGATACGCAGTATTTT. Its translation is CATKKGQGRPDTQYF.

This clonotype was counted between two and nine times. V usage is TRBV7-3 and J usage is TRBJ2-1; possible D gene TRBD1, 5 bases. Per the germline V gene, CDR1 is SGHTA and CDR2 is FQGTGA. This CDR3 has 12 residues. With 5 bases removed from V and 9 bases from J, the gap between germline ends came to 11 bases. The CDR3 DNA sequence: TGTGCCAGCAGCCCCCAGGGTTCTGAGCAGTTCTTC. This sequence encodes CASSPQGSEQFF.

This clonotype was seen a few times. This chain links TRBV6-5 with TRBJ2-5, with 11 bases aligning to TRBD2. Per the germline V gene, CDR1 is MNHEY and CDR2 is SVGAGI. Germline trimming cut 2 bases from V and 1 base from J; bases unmatched to any gene: 6. This CDR3 spans 17 amino acids. The CDR3 loop reads CASSYGVGTSGQETQYF. Written as DNA, the CDR3 is TGTGCCAGCAGTTACGGGGTCGGGACTAGCGGCCAAGAGACCCAGTACTTC.

This chain links TRBV7-9 with TRBJ2-1; TRBD2 matches at 9 bases. J lost 4 bases, V lost 1 base, and 2 bases had no gene match. There are 15 residues in the CDR3. Germline V CDR1 and CDR2: SEHNR, FQNEAQ (reference sequence). The CDR3 loop is CASSLVLAGYNEQFF. The CDR3 nucleotides read TGTGCCAGCAGCTTAGTCCTAGCGGGATACAATGAGCAGTTCTTC.

CDR3 DNA: TGTGCCAGCAGCCTCGCATGGACAGGGCAGGGCTACACCTTC. This translates into CASSLAWTGQGYTF. The chain uses TRBV9 and TRBJ1-2; 8 nucleotides match TRBD1. The CDR3 has 14 amino acids. Looked up from germline, CDR1 is SGDLS and CDR2 is YYNGEE. Trimming removed 4 bases from V and 8 bases from J; junction bases left unmatched: 10. The variable domain in full, with the rest retrieved from reference TRBV9 and TRBJ1-2, is DSGVTQTPKHLITATGQRVTLRCSPRSGDLSVYWYQQSLDQGLQFLIQYYNGEERAKGNILERFSAQQFPDLHSELNLSSLELGDSALYFCASSLAWTGQGYTFGSGTRLTVV.

The chain has TRBV7-9 and TRBJ2-3; 9 nucleotides line up with TRBD2. Trimming at V came to 5 bases and at J to 3 bases, leaving 15 bases not matched to a gene. The germline CDR1 and CDR2 sequences are SEHNR and FQNEAQ (reference sequence). The CDR3 is made up of 18 amino acids. CDR3 residues: CASSPGGSGSSGTDTQYF. CDR3 DNA: TGTGCCAGCAGCCCCGGGGGTAGCGGGAGTTCAGGAACAGATACGCAGTATTTT.

This clonotype was observed a few times. The J gene is TRBJ1-4, the V gene TRBV25-1; D gene uncertain. Per the germline V gene, CDR1 is MGHDK and CDR2 is SYGVNS. V dropped 5 bases and J dropped 6 bases, with 16 bases sitting between them. The CDR3 extends over 15 amino acids. The CDR3 reads CASSPLFIDHEKLFF. DNA of the CDR3: TGTGCCAGCAGTCCCCTTTTTATCGACCATGAAAAACTGTTTTTT.

This clonotype was picked up one time. V is TRBV9 and J is TRBJ2-2; TRBD2 agrees at 7 bases. There are 14 residues in the CDR3. Per germline, CDR1 SGDLS and CDR2 YYNGEE. V dropped 3 bases and J dropped 10; count of bases not matched to a gene: 9. The CDR3 sequence is CASSGGSGYKELFF. DNA for the CDR3: TGTGCCAGCAGCGGAGGTAGCGGGTACAAGGAGCTGTTTTTT.

This clonotype was found a few times. This sequence joins TRBV7-9 and TRBJ2-5; no definite D call. CDR1 is SEHNR and CDR2 is FQNEAQ in the germline V gene (reference sequence). CDR3 length: 16 residues. Trimming cost V 5 bases and J 2 bases, with 18 bases left between them. CDR3 loop: CASSRTFTGQQETQYF. The CDR3 DNA reads TGTGCCAGCAGCCGGACCTTTACCGGGCAACAAGAGACCCAGTACTTC.

The chain carries TRBV4-1 and TRBJ2-1; 7 positions match TRBD1. Trimming removed 4 bases from V and 4 bases from J; junction bases left unmatched: 7. The germline CDR1 and CDR2 sequences are MGHRA and YSYEKL. The CDR3 totals 15 residues. The CDR3 loop reads CASSPGQDDYNEQFF. In DNA, the CDR3 is TGCGCCAGCAGCCCAGGACAGGACGATTACAATGAGCAGTTCTTC.